This T cell receptor (beta chain) appears in the sequencing data of a study of OX40 agonist ivuxolimab in advanced cancers. Study information: Dosing consisted of intravenous ivuxolimab at 0.01 to 10 mg/kg every 2 weeks. Each dose-escalation patient presented with hepatocellular carcinoma, melanoma, renal cell or head and neck cancer.

Comment on this clone: Its antigen remains unidentified.

Assay used: immunoSEQ multiplex PCR; TCRdb lists only in-frame clones, some missing. This sample has more than 80,000 clones, with about 90% found just once. Study results and caveats: On average, CD8+ T cells showed a greater number of expanded clones than CD4+.

Anyone with autoimmune disease history or systemic immunosuppression was excluded. V dropped 2 bases and J dropped 1 base, with 9 bases sitting between them. Germline loops: CDR1 LGHNA, CDR2 YSLEER. The CDR3 consists of 15 residues. The rearrangement links TRBV4-3 to TRBJ2-1, with D maybe TRBD2 (6 bases). This clonotype was obtained from an adult with an advanced solid tumor such as melanoma, head and neck, liver or kidney cancer. This specimen was CD4+ or CD8+ T cells sorted from blood, taken in a trial of the OX40 agonist ivuxolimab. Here the CDR3 DNA reads TGCGCCAGCAGCCAAAGACTAGGTTCCTACAATGAGCAGTTCTTC. Protein product: CASSQRLGSYNEQFF.